A selection of T cell receptor beta chains follows, all from one sample in a study of response to subunit inactivated influenza vaccine. TCRdb passed the RT-PCR reads through MiXCR, listing each CDR3 protein once. Here the sample spans 500,000 to 550,000 distinct CDR3 sequences, 6% to 9% being singletons. Specimen: PBMCs from blood, collected less than 30 months after vaccination. Receptor source: a man between 50 and 69 years old who received an inactivated influenza vaccine. The CDR3 runs from the conserved cysteine through the conserved F or W. D genes are given only for firm matches. Expanded clones get a size class; other rows say once, few or many, or leave the size out.

>14|TRBJ2-1|-|-|TRBV4-1
CASSPFSSYYEQFF
TGCGCCAGCAGCCCTTTTAGCTCCTACTATGAGCAGTTCTTC
>15|TRBJ2-3|few|TRBD1|TRBV6-2/TRBV6-3
CASKRPGQGADTQYF
TGTGCCAGCAAAAGACCGGGACAGGGGGCAGATACGCAGTATTTT
>18|TRBJ2-1|-|TRBD2|TRBV28
CASSPGTSGQSSYNEQFF
TGTGCCAGCAGCCCCGGGACTAGCGGGCAGAGCTCCTACAATGAGCAGTTCTTC
>12|TRBJ2-7|many|TRBD2|TRBV29-1
CSAASGNYEQYF
TGCAGCGCCGCTAGCGGCAACTACGAGCAGTACTTC
>17|TRBJ1-1|few|TRBD1|TRBV28
CASTGDREGWENTEAFF
TGTGCCAGCACCGGAGACAGGGAGGGTTGGGAGAACACTGAAGCTTTCTTT
>16|TRBJ1-6|few|TRBD1|TRBV3-1
CASSQSPGQVRSPLHF
TGTGCCAGCAGCCAATCACCGGGACAGGTGCGTTCACCCCTCCACTTT
>18|TRBJ2-7|many|TRBD2|TRBV11-2
CASSLVLAGELLAYEQYF
TGTGCCAGCAGCTTAGTATTAGCGGGAGAGTTGTTAGCGTACGAGCAGTACTTC
>13|TRBJ2-1|many|-|TRBV10-3
CAAKGLKSGEQFF
TGTGCCGCCAAGGGGCTAAAGTCTGGTGAGCAGTTCTTC
>16|TRBJ2-7|-|TRBD2|TRBV5-1
CASSSKLAEGSYEQYF
TGCGCCAGCAGCTCAAAACTAGCGGAGGGATCCTACGAGCAGTACTTC
>17|TRBJ2-1|few|-|TRBV9
CASSVAWASSSYNEQFF
TGTGCCAGCAGCGTAGCTTGGGCCTCGAGCTCCTACAATGAGCAGTTCTTC